Below are 14 T cell receptor beta chains sequenced from a single sample in a study of T cell repertoires in cytomegalovirus infection (dated by TCRdb to about 2019). TCRdb records Illumina HiSeq 1500 as the sequencer. Starting from the raw public reads, TCRdb applied fastp trimming at Q25, assembled clones with MiXCR and retained in-frame beta chains. Each record represents a unique CDR3 protein, reported with the most common genes and DNA among its rows. This sample lists over 450,000 distinct CDR3 sequences; about 11% were detected once. Together, the top ten hold roughly 10% of the sample. Sequencing was performed on PBMCs. These TCRs come from a human donor in good health (CMV status not recorded). Some clones in this sample may be carry-over from other donors' samples.

This chain connects TRBV30 to TRBJ2-7, with unresolved D. The CDR3 is 13 residues long. The V gene's germline CDR1 is GTSNPN and CDR2 SVGIG (reference sequence). Between the trimmed V and J ends, which lost 0 bases and 6 bases, there was a span of 12 bases. This CDR3 is CAWSVSSPSEQYF. The DNA for the CDR3 is TGTGCCTGGAGTGTTTCATCCCCCTCCGAGCAGTACTTC.

With respect to this clonotype: A read error may be the cause here, since a much bigger clone is one base away. V gene TRBV10-3 combines with J gene TRBJ2-3, with D possibly matching TRBD2 (7 bases). The CDR3 extends over 16 amino acids. In germline, CDR1 is ENHRY, CDR2 SYGVKD. In nucleotides, the CDR3 is TGTGTCATCAGTGAGTCAGGCGGGGGCGAGACAGATACGCAGTATTTT. This translates into CVISESGGGETDTQYF.

This clonotype was detected ten times or more. This chain connects TRBV20-1 to TRBJ2-1; 9 bases are shared with TRBD2. Trimming removed 2 bases from V and 2 bases from J; junction bases left unmatched: 7. The germline gives CDR1 DFQATT, CDR2 SNEGSKA (reference sequence). The CDR3 covers 16 residues. The CDR3 nucleotides are TGCAGTGCTAGACCCTCTAGCGGGGACCCCTACAATGAGCAGTTCTTC. Its protein is CSARPSSGDPYNEQFF.

This clonotype has just a few counts. V is TRBV30 and J is TRBJ2-3; D is unclear. With 5 bases removed from V and 5 bases from J, the gap between germline ends came to 14 bases. Germline V lookup: CDR1 GTSNPN, CDR2 SVGIG (reference sequence). The CDR3 covers 13 residues. CDR3 residues: CAWYPRPRDTQYF. CDR3 DNA sequence: TGTGCCTGGTATCCGCGCCCTCGAGATACGCAGTATTTT.

This clonotype has at least ten counts. This chain joins TRBV11-2 and TRBJ1-1, with D uncertain. The V gene lost 3 bases and the J gene lost 6 bases, with 8 bases spanning the gap. Per germline, CDR1 SGHAT and CDR2 FQNNGV. This CDR3 has 12 amino acids. Written as DNA, the CDR3 is TGTGCCAGCAGCTTCGGGATCCCTGAAGCTTTCTTT. The encoded protein is CASSFGIPEAFF.

This clonotype was seen ten or more times. The chain employs TRBV20-1 and TRBJ2-7; 7 positions match TRBD1. CDR1 and CDR2 from the germline V gene are DFQATT and SNEGSKA (reference sequence). J gave up 7 bases and V 4 bases, and 7 bases lay outside the gene matches. CDR3 length: 12 amino acids. The CDR3 coding sequence is TGCAGTGCTAAAGCAGGGGGTCGAGAGCAGTACTTC. Amino acids: CSAKAGGREQYF.

This clonotype was recorded many times. V usage is TRBV28 and J usage is TRBJ2-1, with a possible D match to TRBD2 (6 bases). Trimming removed 9 bases at V and 5 bases at J, with 26 bases between. The CDR3 is 17 amino acids. CDR1 is MDHEN and CDR2 is SYDVKM in the germline V gene. The CDR3 protein is CARNDYSGVGPDNEQFF. The DNA of the CDR3 is TGTGCCAGGAATGATTATAGCGGAGTGGGACCCGACAATGAGCAGTTCTTC.

This clonotype was counted only a few times. The CDR3: CSASGLAGKVLSPDTQYF. DNA of the CDR3: TGCAGTGCTTCCGGACTAGCGGGAAAAGTCCTTTCCCCAGATACGCAGTATTTT. This chain uses TRBV20-1 with TRBJ2-3; 12 bases map to TRBD2. CDR3 length: 18 amino acids. Germline CDR1 is DFQATT and CDR2 is SNEGSKA (reference sequence). The V segment lost 5 bases and the J segment 4 bases; nucleotides outside the gene matches: 16.

V and J are TRBV11-1 and TRBJ1-1; a possible D gene is TRBD1 (5 bases). V lost 4 bases, J lost 7 bases, and 10 bases lay in between. The CDR3 has 12 residues. Germline CDR1 SGHAT, CDR2 FQDESV (reference sequence). CDR3 region: CASSYDRHEAFF. CDR3 bases: TGTGCCAGCAGCTATGACAGACATGAAGCTTTCTTT.

This clonotype was observed a few times. The chain is built from TRBV14 and TRBJ1-3; weak D call: TRBD1 (5 bases). The CDR3 is made up of 16 amino acids. The V and J ends lost 1 base and 3 bases respectively, with 13 bases between them. Germline CDR1 and CDR2: SGHDN and FVKESK. CDR3 DNA: TGTGCCAGCAGCCAAGGGGGCTTCGAAAGTGGAAACACCATATATTTT. Residues: CASSQGGFESGNTIYF. The complete variable domain, with remaining parts taken from reference TRBV14 and TRBJ1-3, reads EAGVTQFPSHSVIEKGQTVTLRCDPISGHDNLYWYRRVMGKEIKFLLHFVKESKQDESGMPNNRFLAERTGGTYSTLKVQPAELEDSGVYFCASSQGGFESGNTIYFGEGSWLTVV.

V and J are TRBV3-1 and TRBJ2-1; 9 bases match TRBD2. The CDR3 is 15 amino acids. V shed 4 bases, J shed 4 bases, and the junction held 5 bases outside the gene matches. Germline CDR1 LGHDT, CDR2 YNNKEL (reference sequence). CDR3 residues: CASSLRLAAYNEQFF. DNA for the CDR3: TGTGCCAGCAGCCTGAGACTAGCGGCGTACAATGAGCAGTTCTTC.

This clonotype was observed many times. The V gene is TRBV19, the J gene TRBJ2-1, with D possibly being TRBD1 or TRBD2 (5 bases each). The germline CDR1 and CDR2 sequences are LNHDA and SQIVND (reference sequence). Trimming removed 7 bases from V and 7 bases from J, with 17 bases in between. The CDR3 totals 14 residues. CDR3 sequence (DNA): TGTGCCAGTAAGGCGAGGGGAATTGGGAATGAGCAGTTCTTC. This encodes CASKARGIGNEQFF.

This rearrangement joins TRBV24-1 to TRBJ1-2; D not certain. This CDR3 has 15 amino acids. The V gene's germline CDR1 is KGHDR and CDR2 SFDVKD. V lost 2 bases and J lost 5, with 14 bases in between. The CDR3, as DNA: TGTGCCACCAGTGATTCCGGTTCCTGGGGATATGGCTACACCTTC. This codes for CATSDSGSWGYGYTF.

This clonotype was counted ten times or more. The V gene is TRBV6-5, the J gene TRBJ1-1; TRBD1 might be the D (5 bases). The CDR3 has 12 residues. Trimming shortened V by 7 bases and J by 6 bases, and 12 bases separated the two germline ends. Germline assignment: CDR1 MNHEY and CDR2 SVGAGI. This chain's CDR3 is CASTGGGPEAFF. CDR3 in DNA: TGTGCCAGCACTGGGGGGGGACCTGAAGCTTTCTTT.